These 14 T cell receptor beta chains share one sample of origin, sequenced in a study of response to subunit inactivated influenza vaccine. MiXCR, applied by TCRdb to the RT-PCR reads, yields one record per CDR3 protein. The sample yields hundreds of thousands of distinct CDR3 sequences, approximately 15% seen once. The sample here was PBMCs from blood, taken around 14 days before vaccination. These receptors all come from a man in his fifties who received an inactivated influenza vaccine.

This clonotype came up a few times. This chain joins TRBV18 and TRBJ1-3; no clear D. Germline V gene data show CDR1 as KGHSH and CDR2 as LQKENI. The length of the CDR3 is 14 residues. Trimming removed 5 bases from V and 3 bases from J, with 11 bases in between. In DNA form, the CDR3 reads TGTGCCAGCTCAACGACCGGGCTTGGAAACACCATATATTTT. Encoded protein: CASSTTGLGNTIYF.

The J gene is TRBJ2-1, the V gene TRBV7-9; D may be TRBD1 or TRBD2 (5 bases each). Deletions cut 0 bases from V and 0 bases from J, with 12 bases between. The CDR3 has 17 residues. From germline, CDR1 is SEHNR and CDR2 FQNEAQ (reference sequence). CDR3 nucleotide sequence: TGTGCCAGCAGCTTAGCGGGGTGGGGGAGCTCCTACAATGAGCAGTTCTTC. Protein: CASSLAGWGSSYNEQFF.

Many counts were recorded for this clonotype. This sequence joins TRBV7-9 and TRBJ2-2; 7 bases are a match to TRBD2. In germline, CDR1 is SEHNR, CDR2 FQNEAQ (reference sequence). The V gene end was trimmed by 5 bases and the J gene end by 4 bases; junction bases not matched to a gene: 4. CDR3 size: 14 residues. CDR3 loop: CASSPREFTGELFF. The DNA of the CDR3 is TGTGCCAGCAGCCCGCGGGAGTTCACCGGGGAGCTGTTTTTT.

This chain joins TRBV19 and TRBJ2-1; maybe TRBD2 (5 bases). Germline V gene data show CDR1 as LNHDA and CDR2 as SQIVND (reference sequence). The CDR3 sequence is 14 residues long. The V end lost 4 bases, the J end lost 3 bases, and 10 bases lay between the germline ends. The CDR3 nucleotides read TGTGCCAGTAGTAACGGACTGGTCTACAATGAGCAGTTCTTC. It translates to CASSNGLVYNEQFF.

CDR3 sequence (DNA): TGTGCCAGCAGCCCTCTGGGGAGCTTCTCTGGAAACACCATATATTTT. Protein product: CASSPLGSFSGNTIYF. The chain employs TRBV7-6 and TRBJ1-3; no definite D call. Per germline, CDR1 SGHVS and CDR2 FNYEAQ. CDR3 length equals 16 residues. V lost 5 bases, J lost 0 bases, and 14 bases lay in between.

This chain connects TRBV20-1 to TRBJ2-7, with a possible D match to TRBD2 (5 bases). V was shortened by 3 bases and J by 6 bases, with 9 bases between the two germline ends. Germline V lookup: CDR1 DFQATT, CDR2 SNEGSKA (reference sequence). The CDR3 sequence is 11 residues long. The CDR3 loop reads CSAREAPEQYF. The CDR3 DNA reads TGCAGTGCTAGGGAGGCCCCCGAGCAGTACTTC.

The genes are TRBV12-3 or TRBV12-4 and TRBJ1-1; D may be TRBD1 (5 bases). Trimming removed 0 bases from V and 5 bases from J, with 13 bases in between. This CDR3 is 15 amino acids long. The CDR3 sequence is CASSLAHPGTTEAFF. CDR3 in DNA: TGTGCCAGCAGTTTAGCGCACCCAGGGACGACTGAAGCTTTCTTT.

The sample holds a few counts of this clonotype. This rearrangement joins TRBV5-1 to TRBJ2-1; 7 nucleotides line up with TRBD1. CDR1 SGHRS and CDR2 YFSETQ come from the germline V gene. V lost 0 bases to trimming and J lost 2 bases; unmatched junction nucleotides: 2. This CDR3 comprises 15 residues. The CDR3 loop reads CASSLVTGAYNEQFF. DNA of the CDR3: TGCGCCAGCAGCTTGGTTACAGGGGCCTACAATGAGCAGTTCTTC. Complete variable domain (other parts from reference TRBV5-1 and TRBJ2-1): KAGVTQTPRYLIKTRGQQVTLSCSPISGHRSVSWYQQTPGQGLQFLFEYFSETQRNKGNFPGRFSGRQFSNSRSEMNVSTLELGDSALYLCASSLVTGAYNEQFFGPGTRLTVL.

This clonotype has a handful of counts. The chain links TRBV12-3 or TRBV12-4 to TRBJ2-2; tentative D call: TRBD2 (6 bases). The CDR3 has 16 residues. V lost 4 bases and J lost 8, with 20 bases in between. Written as DNA, the CDR3 is TGTGCCAGCAGTTACGGCGGGGCAGGGCCCCGGGGGGAGCTGTTTTTT. Translation gives CASSYGGAGPRGELFF.

This clonotype was picked up many times. This chain uses TRBV5-1 with TRBJ1-1, with a possible D match to TRBD1 (5 bases). The V gene's germline CDR1 is SGHRS and CDR2 YFSETQ. Trimming cost V 2 bases and J 8 bases, with 10 bases left between them. The length of the CDR3 is 12 residues. CDR3 sequence: CASSLIGDEAFF. The CDR3 nucleotides are TGCGCCAGCAGCTTAATAGGGGACGAAGCTTTCTTT.

This clonotype was seen more than once but under ten times. V gene TRBV10-3 combines with J gene TRBJ2-4; perhaps TRBD1 as D (5 bases). V was shortened by 3 bases and J by 2 bases, with 11 bases between the two germline ends. Looked up from germline, CDR1 is ENHRY and CDR2 is SYGVKD. The CDR3 is 15 residues long. CDR3 region: CAISDQGVSKNIQYF. As DNA, the CDR3 is TGTGCCATCAGTGACCAAGGGGTTTCCAAAAACATTCAGTACTTC.

J is TRBJ1-1 and V is TRBV18, with D hard to call. The germline V gene encodes CDR1 KGHSH and CDR2 LQKENI. The V end lost 3 bases, the J end lost 4 bases, and 6 bases lay between the germline ends. The CDR3 is made up of 12 amino acids. The CDR3 spells CASSPLSTEAFF. CDR3 sequence (DNA): TGTGCCAGCTCACCCCTAAGCACTGAAGCTTTCTTT. Variable domain in full (rest from reference TRBV18 and TRBJ1-1): NAGVMQNPRHLVRRRGQEARLRCSPMKGHSHVYWYRQLPEEGLKFMVYLQKENIIDESGMPKERFSAEFPKEGPSILRIQQVVRGDSAAYFCASSPLSTEAFFGQGTRLTVV.

This clonotype showed up many times. The genes are TRBV7-8 and TRBJ2-7, with D unresolved. CDR1 is SGHVS, CDR2 FQNEAQ, per germline. V was shortened by 1 base and J by 0 bases, with 10 bases between the two germline ends. This CDR3 region has 15 residues. Written as DNA, the CDR3 is TGTGCCAGCAGCTTAGGGGTAGGGCCCTCCTACGAGCAGTACTTC. Encoded protein: CASSLGVGPSYEQYF.

This clonotype was recorded a few times. The V call is TRBV6-2 or TRBV6-3, the J call TRBJ2-1; D call uncertain. The CDR3 length is 15 residues. The ends were cut back, 0 bases at V and 0 bases at J, with 6 bases in the middle. CDR1 MNHEY and CDR2 SVGEGT come from the germline V gene. CDR3 amino acids: CASSYSNPSYNEQFF. CDR3 sequence (DNA): TGTGCCAGCAGTTACTCGAATCCCTCCTACAATGAGCAGTTCTTC.